Below, 6 T cell receptor beta chains from the same sample are listed, as sequenced in a study of cytomegalovirus exposure and HLA in healthy donors. PCR involved 60 Vbeta and 13 Jbeta primers. Only in-frame clones appear in the TCRdb table, and some are missing; sequencing was by immunoSEQ multiplex PCR. Among about 120,000 clones listed, about 60% were seen once. What was sequenced was PBMCs. These receptors were collected from a woman in her twenties or thirties in good health and CMV-seronegative.

The V call is TRBV6-1, the J call TRBJ2-7, with 7 bases fitting TRBD1. The CDR3 covers 14 residues. V lost 5 bases to trimming and J lost 0 bases; unmatched junction nucleotides: 4. Looked up from germline, CDR1 is MNHNS and CDR2 is SASEGT. The CDR3 DNA reads as TGTGCCAGCAGTAGGACAGGCGTCTCCTACGAGCAGTACTTC. Translating it yields CASSRTGVSYEQYF.

The chain has TRBV29-1 and TRBJ2-4, with D possibly being TRBD2 (5 bases). V was clipped by 8 bases and J by 9 bases, with 17 bases between them. This CDR3 comprises 12 residues. The germline gives CDR1 SQVTM, CDR2 ANQGSEA. The chain's CDR3 is CSLTGSGGIQYF. The CDR3 DNA sequence: TGCAGCCTGACGGGGTCGGGTGGCATTCAGTACTTC.

The chain links TRBV9 to TRBJ2-1, with 7 bases aligning to TRBD1. With 3 bases clipped from V and 8 bases from J, the junction kept 23 bases outside the gene matches. The CDR3 extends over 19 amino acids. CDR1 is SGDLS, CDR2 YYNGEE, per germline. The CDR3 nucleotides are TGTGCCAGCAGCGCCGTCCGCAGCGTAGGGGGCCCACGAACGGATGAGCAGTTCTTC. Translating gives CASSAVRSVGGPRTDEQFF.

This clone was recorded a few times. The chain uses TRBV28 and TRBJ2-7; 9 bases match TRBD1. The CDR3 loop spans 14 amino acids. V dropped 5 bases and J dropped 8; count of bases not matched to a gene: 10. Germline lookup yields CDR1 MDHEN and CDR2 SYDVKM. The CDR3 reads CASSQPAGQGKQYF. The CDR3 nucleotides are TGTGCCAGCAGTCAACCGGCGGGACAGGGAAAGCAGTACTTC.

The chain recombines TRBV19 with TRBJ2-7, with TRBD2 matching over 8 bases. CDR3 length: 16 amino acids. The ends lost 1 base at V and 0 bases at J; junction bases unmatched: 5. CDR1 and CDR2 from the germline V gene are LNHDA and SQIVND (reference sequence). The CDR3 bases are TGTGCCAGTAGTATAGGGGAACTAGCGGCCTCCTACGAGCAGTACTTC. Translated, it gives CASSIGELAASYEQYF.

This clone was counted a few times. The chain combines TRBV28 with TRBJ1-5, with 9 bases identical to TRBD1. After removal of 6 bases from V and 3 bases from J, the junction contained 6 bases not matched to a gene. The CDR3 runs to 15 residues. The germline CDR1 and CDR2 sequences are MDHEN and SYDVKM. The CDR3 DNA reads TGTGCCAGCAGGGCTAGGGACAGGGCCAATCAGCCCCAGCATTTT. This gives the protein CASRARDRANQPQHF.